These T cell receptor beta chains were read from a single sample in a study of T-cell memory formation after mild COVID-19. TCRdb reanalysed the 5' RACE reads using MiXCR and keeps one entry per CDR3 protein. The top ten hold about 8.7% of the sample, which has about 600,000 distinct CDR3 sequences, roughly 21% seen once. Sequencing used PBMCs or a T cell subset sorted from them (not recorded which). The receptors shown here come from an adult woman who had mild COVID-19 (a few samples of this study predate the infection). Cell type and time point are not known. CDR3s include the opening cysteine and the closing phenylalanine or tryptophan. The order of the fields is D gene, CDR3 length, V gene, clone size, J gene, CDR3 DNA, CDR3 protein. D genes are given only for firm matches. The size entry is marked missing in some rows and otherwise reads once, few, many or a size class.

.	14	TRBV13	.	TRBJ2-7	TGTGCCAGCAGCTTAGGGCTGGGCCGGGGCGAGCAGTACTTC	CASSLGLGRGEQYF
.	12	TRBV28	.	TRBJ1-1	TGTGCCAGCAGTTCAGGGTCCACTGAAGCTTTCTTT	CASSSGSTEAFF
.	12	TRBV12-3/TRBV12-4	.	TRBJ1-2	TGTGCCACCACACCATCGGGTTTTCGTAACACCTTC	CATTPSGFRNTF
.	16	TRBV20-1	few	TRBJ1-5	TGCAGTGCTAGAGATCTCCGGGGGAATAGCAATCAGCCCCAGCATTTT	CSARDLRGNSNQPQHF
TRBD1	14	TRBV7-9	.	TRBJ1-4	TGTGCCAGCAGCTTTGGACAGGGGGAAGAAAAACTGTTTTTT	CASSFGQGEEKLFF
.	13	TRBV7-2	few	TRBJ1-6	TGTGCCAGCAAGGTGGTGGGTTCTTCACCCCTCCACTTT	CASKVVGSSPLHF
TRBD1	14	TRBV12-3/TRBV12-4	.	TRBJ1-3	TGTGCCAGCACCACTCCGGGACAGGGGGACACCATATATTTT	CASTTPGQGDTIYF
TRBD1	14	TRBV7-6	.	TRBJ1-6	TGTGCCAGCAGCCCCCGGACAGGGAATTCACCCCTCCACTTT	CASSPRTGNSPLHF
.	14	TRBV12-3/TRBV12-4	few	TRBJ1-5	TGTGCCAGCGGGGCGGACGCTAGCAATCAGCCCCAGCATTTT	CASGADASNQPQHF
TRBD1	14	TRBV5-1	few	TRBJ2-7	TGCGCCAGCAGCTTGGTGGGACAGGGCTTCGAGCAGTACTTC	CASSLVGQGFEQYF
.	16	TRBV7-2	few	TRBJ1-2	TGTGCCAGCAGCTTAGGCTCTCGCCTGGGGGGTCGAGGCTACACCTTC	CASSLGSRLGGRGYTF
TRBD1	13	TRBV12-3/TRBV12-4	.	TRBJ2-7	TGTGCCAGCAGAGGACAGGGGTACTACGAGCAGTACTTC	CASRGQGYYEQYF
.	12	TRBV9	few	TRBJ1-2	TGTGCCAGCAGCGCACCAGGGTTTGGCTACACCTTC	CASSAPGFGYTF
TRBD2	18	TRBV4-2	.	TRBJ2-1	TGTGCCAGCAGCCAAGATGCCGTAACTAGCGGGGCCCACAATGAGCAGTTCTTC	CASSQDAVTSGAHNEQFF
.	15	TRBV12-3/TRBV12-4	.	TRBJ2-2	TGTGCCAGCAGTTTTGGACAGCATCCGGCCGGGGAGCTGTTTTTT	CASSFGQHPAGELFF
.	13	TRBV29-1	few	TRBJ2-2	TGCAGCGTTGAGAGGGAGAACACCGGGGAGCTGTTTTTT	CSVERENTGELFF
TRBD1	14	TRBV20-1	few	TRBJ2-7	TGCAGTGCTCCTGGACAGGGAGACATCTACGAGCAGTACTTC	CSAPGQGDIYEQYF
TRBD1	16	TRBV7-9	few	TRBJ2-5	TGTGCCAGCAGCCTCGGGACAGGAGGTCGTCAGGAGACCCAGTACTTC	CASSLGTGGRQETQYF
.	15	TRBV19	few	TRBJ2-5	TGTGCCACTCGCGATCGTGGGACCTCAGGCGAGACCCAGTACTTC	CATRDRGTSGETQYF
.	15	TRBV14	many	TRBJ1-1	TGTGCCAGCAGCCCCGGGGCGGGTTTTAACACTGAAGCTTTCTTT	CASSPGAGFNTEAFF
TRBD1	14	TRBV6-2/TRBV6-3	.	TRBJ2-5	TGTGCCAGCAGCAGACAGGGATTCCAGGAGACCCAGTACTTC	CASSRQGFQETQYF
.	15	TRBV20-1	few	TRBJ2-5	TGCAGTGCGGAGCAGAGGGAGGTTAGGGGGGAGACCCAGTACTTC	CSAEQREVRGETQYF
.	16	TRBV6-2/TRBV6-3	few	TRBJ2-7	TGTGCCAGCAGTTACGAGAGAGGGGGTGAGGCCTACGAGCAGTACTTC	CASSYERGGEAYEQYF
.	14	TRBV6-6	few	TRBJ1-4	TGTGCCAGCAGTTACGTGATCGAGGGTGAAAAACTGTTTTTT	CASSYVIEGEKLFF
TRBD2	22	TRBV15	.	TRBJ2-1	TGTGCCACCAGCAGATCAAAGGTCCCGGGACTAGCGGGAGGGTGGGGACCTCGAGAGCAGTTCTTC	CATSRSKVPGLAGGWGPREQFF
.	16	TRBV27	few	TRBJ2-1	TGTGCCAGCAGTTTACTCGAGGGGTCCTACGACAATGAGCAGTTCTTC	CASSLLEGSYDNEQFF
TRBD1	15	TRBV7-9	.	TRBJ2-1	TGTGCCAGCAGCTTAGATAGGGGGCTAGGTGGTGAGCAGTTCTTC	CASSLDRGLGGEQFF
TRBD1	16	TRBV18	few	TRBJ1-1	TGTGCCAGCTCACCACCGCACAGGGGGCGGGGCACTGAAGCTTTCTTT	CASSPPHRGRGTEAFF
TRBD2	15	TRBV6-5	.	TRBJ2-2	TGTGCCAGCACTTTAGCGGGAGCCGACACCGGGGAGCTGTTTTTT	CASTLAGADTGELFF
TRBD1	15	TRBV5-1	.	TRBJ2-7	TGCGCCAGCAGCTTGGAACAGGGGGGATCCTACGAGCAGTACTTC	CASSLEQGGSYEQYF
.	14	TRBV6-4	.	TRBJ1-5	TGTGCCAGCAGTGACTCTCCGGGTGTGGGGCCCCAGCATTTT	CASSDSPGVGPQHF
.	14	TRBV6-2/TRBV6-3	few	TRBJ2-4	TGTGCCAGCAGTTACAAACGGACCCCTTGGGACTTTCACTTC	CASSYKRTPWDFHF
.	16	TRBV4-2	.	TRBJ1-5	TGTGCCAGCAGCCAAGATGCGGCCAGGGGCGAGCAGCCCCAGCATTTT	CASSQDAARGEQPQHF
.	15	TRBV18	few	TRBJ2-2	TGTGCCAGCTCACCACGGGGGCGCGAGACCGGGGAGCTGTTTTTT	CASSPRGRETGELFF
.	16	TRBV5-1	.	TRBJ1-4	TGCGCCAGCAGCCCCGGAGGGGTCCCGCGGGATGAAAAACTGTTTTTT	CASSPGGVPRDEKLFF
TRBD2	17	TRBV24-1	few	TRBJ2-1	TGTGCCACCAGTGATTGGGGGGGGACTAGCTCCTACAATGAGCAGTTCTTC	CATSDWGGTSSYNEQFF
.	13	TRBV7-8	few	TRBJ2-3	TGTGCCAGCAGCTCATATCCCACAGATACGCAGTATTTT	CASSSYPTDTQYF
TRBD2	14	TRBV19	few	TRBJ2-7	TGTGCCAGTAGTATAGGGAGGGGACTAAACGAGCAGTACTTC	CASSIGRGLNEQYF
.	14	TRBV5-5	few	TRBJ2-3	TGTGCCAGCAGCGAAGGTAGCAGCACAGATACGCAGTATTTT	CASSEGSSTDTQYF
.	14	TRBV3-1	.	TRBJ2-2	TGTGCCAGCAGCCAAGTCTGGGACACCGGGGAGCTGTTTTTT	CASSQVWDTGELFF
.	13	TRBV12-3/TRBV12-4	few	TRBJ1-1	TGTGCCAGCAGTTTCCGGATGAACACTGAAGCTTTCTTT	CASSFRMNTEAFF
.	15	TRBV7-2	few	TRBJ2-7	TGTGCCAGCAGCTTAGCCCCCGGCAGGGCCTACGAGCAGTACTTC	CASSLAPGRAYEQYF
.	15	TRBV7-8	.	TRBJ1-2	TGTGCCAGCAGCTTAGGCGGGGGTGGGAGCTATGGCTACACCTTC	CASSLGGGGSYGYTF
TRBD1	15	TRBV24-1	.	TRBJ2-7	TGTGCCACCAGTGTTTGGACAGGCGACACCTACGAGCAGTACTTC	CATSVWTGDTYEQYF
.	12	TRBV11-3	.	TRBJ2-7	TGTGCCAGCAGCAAAGGGACCTCCGAGCAGTACTTC	CASSKGTSEQYF
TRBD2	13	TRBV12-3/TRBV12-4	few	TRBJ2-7	TGTGCCACCAGTTTCGGGGGGGCAGGCGAGCAGTACTTC	CATSFGGAGEQYF
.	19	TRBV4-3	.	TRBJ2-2	TGCGCCAGCAGCCAAGAGAGGAACCTTCCCCACTACTACACCGGGGAGCTGTTTTTT	CASSQERNLPHYYTGELFF
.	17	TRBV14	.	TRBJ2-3	TGTGCCAGCAGCCCGGACGGACATCTCTCCCCCACAGATACGCAGTATTTT	CASSPDGHLSPTDTQYF
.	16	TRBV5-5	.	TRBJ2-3	TGTGCCAGCAGCTTGGGCAGGAGTTCTAGCACAGATACGCAGTATTTT	CASSLGRSSSTDTQYF
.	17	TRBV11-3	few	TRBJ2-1	TGTGCCAGCAGCCCGCCGACAGGACTCAGCTCCTACAATGAGCAGTTCTTC	CASSPPTGLSSYNEQFF
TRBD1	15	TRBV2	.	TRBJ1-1	TGTGCCAGCAGGCTGGGGACAGCCGGGAGGGCTGAAGCTTTCTTT	CASRLGTAGRAEAFF